Below, one TCR beta chain is given with its context. The data stem from a study of blood T cell repertoires in COVID-19. The J segment lost 4 bases and the V segment lost 1 base, leaving 5 bases of the junction unmatched. Germline V lookup: CDR1 SGHTA, CDR2 FQGNSA. The CDR3 has 15 residues. Profiling relied on immunoSEQ multiplex PCR, and the TCRdb table lists in-frame clones only, not all of them. Here the sample spans 270,000 or so clones, approximately 90% being singletons. Sample: PBMCs or T cells enriched from blood (not recorded which). The chain recombines TRBV7-2 with TRBJ2-3; 7 bases fit TRBD2. The receptor comes from a middle-aged woman with acute COVID-19. The CDR3 nucleotides read TGTGCCAGCAGCTTAGGCGGCGGGAGCGCAGATACGCAGTATTTT. This gives the protein CASSLGGGSADTQYF.